This TCR beta chain was sequenced during a study of T cell repertoires in cytomegalovirus infection. Germline-derived CDR1 and CDR2 are SQVTM and ANQGSEA. CDR3 length: 12 amino acids. V lost 8 bases, J lost 0 bases, and 10 bases lay in between. TCRdb analysed the reads with MiXCR anew, one entry per CDR3 protein. The table records roughly 500,000 distinct CDR3 sequences, about 11% of them present only once. What was sequenced was PBMCs. The chain uses TRBV29-1 and TRBJ1-2; no clear D gene. The sequence came from a human donor in good health (CMV status not recorded). Some clones in this sample may be carry-over from other donors' samples. The CDR3 is CSPYAANYGYTF. The CDR3 region has the DNA TGCAGCCCATACGCGGCTAACTATGGCTACACCTTC.